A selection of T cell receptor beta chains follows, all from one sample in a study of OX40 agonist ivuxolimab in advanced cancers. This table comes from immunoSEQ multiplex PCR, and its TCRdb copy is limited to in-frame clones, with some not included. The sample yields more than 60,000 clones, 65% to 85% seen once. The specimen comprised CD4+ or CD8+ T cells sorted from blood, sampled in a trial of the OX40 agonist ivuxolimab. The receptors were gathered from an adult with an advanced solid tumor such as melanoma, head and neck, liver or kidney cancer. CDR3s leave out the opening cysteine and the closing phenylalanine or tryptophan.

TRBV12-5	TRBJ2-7	ASGRRQGAYEQY
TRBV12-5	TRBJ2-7	ASGLVLARISYEQY
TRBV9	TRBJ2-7	ASSPTGFYEQY
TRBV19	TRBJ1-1	ASSIDTNTEAF
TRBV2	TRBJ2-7	ASASGYEQY
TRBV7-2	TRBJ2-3	ASSQETSTQY
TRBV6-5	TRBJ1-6	ASSYRLGFRDSPLH
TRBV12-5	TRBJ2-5	ASGSDRGRGETQY
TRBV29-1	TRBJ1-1	SARTAGNTEAF
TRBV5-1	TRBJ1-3	ASSLAGGHSGNTIY
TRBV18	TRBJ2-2	ASSPQRNGELF
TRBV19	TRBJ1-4	ASSIAAGRREKLF
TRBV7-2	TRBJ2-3	ASSLGGSGYTDTQY
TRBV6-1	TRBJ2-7	ASSGSYEQY
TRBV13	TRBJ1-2	ASSTRQGVNYGYT
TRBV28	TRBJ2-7	ASTSIGEGVPGEQY
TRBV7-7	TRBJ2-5	AGSLVGGRQETQY
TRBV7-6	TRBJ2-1	ASSLVASGGLGNEQF
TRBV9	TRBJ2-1	ASSVTASGGRNEQF
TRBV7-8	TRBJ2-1	ASSLYDEQF
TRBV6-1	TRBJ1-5	ASSELFNNQPQH
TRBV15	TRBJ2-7	ATSRMRADNEQY
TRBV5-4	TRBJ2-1	ASSREQVGIGEQF
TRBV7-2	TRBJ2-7	ASSAPPGTGVNEQY
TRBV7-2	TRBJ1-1	ASSQSTEAF
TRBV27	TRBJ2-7	ASSPLRTGGAYEQY
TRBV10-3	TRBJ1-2	AISESQGRHGYT
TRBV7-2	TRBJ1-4	ASSLDRAIGEKLF
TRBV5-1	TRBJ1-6	ASSLETANSPLH
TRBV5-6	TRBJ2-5	ASSPGVRDQETQY
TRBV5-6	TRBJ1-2	ASSPGADGYT
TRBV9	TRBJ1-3	ASSGDGSGNTIY
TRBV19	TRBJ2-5	ASSIVQGRETQY
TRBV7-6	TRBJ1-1	ASSSVGTGNTEAF
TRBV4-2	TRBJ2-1	ASHKAEGGNEQF
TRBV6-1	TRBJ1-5	ASSEASNSNQPQH
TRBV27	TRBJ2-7	ASSYGYRYEQY
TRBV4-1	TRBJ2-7	ASSQDLGGAFYEQY
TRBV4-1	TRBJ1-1	ASSLRDRTTEAF
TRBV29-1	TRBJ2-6	SVDLRAGANVLT
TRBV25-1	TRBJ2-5	ASSEPGTGIQTQY
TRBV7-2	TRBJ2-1	ASSPGGVNNEQF
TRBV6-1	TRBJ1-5	ASSEVGRNSNQPQH
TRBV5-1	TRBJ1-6	ASSSKSSYNSPLH
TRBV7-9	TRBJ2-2	ASRYNSGGQNTGELF
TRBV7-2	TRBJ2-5	ASSNGPAGETQY
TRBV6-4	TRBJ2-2	ASSETSYPGELF
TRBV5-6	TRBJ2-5	ASSLWGQQETQY
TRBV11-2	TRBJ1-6	ASSYRTGDSSYNSPLH
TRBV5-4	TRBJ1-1	ASSSGTAPQAF
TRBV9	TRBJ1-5	ASSSQGYSNQPQH
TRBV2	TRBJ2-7	ASSEALLVEQY
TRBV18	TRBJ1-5	ASSPSRAYQPQH